The T cell receptor (beta chain) described here comes from a study of neoadjuvant anti-PD-1 for oral cavity cancer. These oral cavity squamous cell carcinomas were HPV-negative and locally advanced. Blood cells were analyzed directly, without culture or expansion. The assay was immunoSEQ multiplex PCR, and TCRdb's table has in-frame clones only and misses some. This table has 17,000 or so clones, about 70% appearing once. Study conclusions and caveats: Post-nivolumab, blood T cell clonality was significantly elevated in non-responders.

V shed 5 bases and J shed 3 bases, with 10 bases lying between them. The CDR3 runs to 13 residues. CDR1 and CDR2 from the germline V gene are SGHTA and FQGTGA. A note on this clone: Antigen specificity is unknown.

The genes are TRBV7-3 and TRBJ1-2; maybe TRBD1 (6 bases). The specimen comprised PBMCs, sampled before nivolumab (anti-PD-1) treatment. This clonotype was obtained from a person aged 35-79 years with oral cavity squamous cell carcinoma. CDR3 amino acids: CASSQGSDYGYTF. As DNA, the CDR3 is TGTGCCAGCAGCCAGGGGAGTGACTATGGCTACACCTTC.